Each of the 10 T cell receptor beta chains below was sequenced from the same sample in a study of Graves' ophthalmopathy and Graves' hyperthyroidism. From RNA, the CDR3 regions of TCR beta chains were amplified and sequenced. RT-PCR in the first round used HTBI primers; a second-round multiplex PCR followed. TCRdb re-analysed the multiplex PCR reads in MiXCR, keeping a single row per CDR3 protein. The sample lists hundreds of thousands of distinct CDR3 sequences, 22% occurring once. What was sequenced was peripheral blood. Receptor source: a woman younger than 30 with stable Graves' hyperthyroidism. Some clones in this sample may be carry-over from other donors' samples.

This clonotype turned up a few times. A much larger clone differs by one base, so this may be a read error. The chain employs TRBV7-2 and TRBJ1-5; D gene unclear. The CDR3 spans 16 residues. Germline CDR1 reads SGHTA; CDR2 reads FQGNSA. The CDR3 DNA reads TGTGCCAGCAGCTTAGATCGAGGTGGCGGCAATCAGCCCAAGCATTTT. This sequence encodes CASSLDRGGGNQPKHF.

V and J are TRBV6-1 and TRBJ2-5; weak D call: TRBD2 (6 bases). Trimming left V 6 bases short and J 1 base short, with 15 bases between. Germline assignment: CDR1 MNHNS and CDR2 SASEGT. The CDR3 is 15 residues long. The CDR3 nucleotides read TGTGCCAGCAGCCCGACCCGGACTACCCAAGAGACCCAGTACTTC. This encodes CASSPTRTTQETQYF.

This clonotype has just a few counts. This chain uses TRBV20-1 with TRBJ1-2, with 8 bases lining up with TRBD1. CDR1 DFQATT and CDR2 SNEGSKA come from the germline V gene (reference sequence). J was trimmed by 0 bases and V by 5 bases; bases with no gene match: 5. There are 14 residues in the CDR3. The CDR3 coding sequence is TGCAGTGCTCAAGGGACAGGAGCTAACTATGGCTACACCTTC. This translates into CSAQGTGANYGYTF.

This clonotype was found many times. The chain employs TRBV6-1 and TRBJ1-5, with 9 nucleotides matching TRBD1. V was clipped by 7 bases and J by 8 bases; unmatched bases: 9. The length of the CDR3 is 14 residues. Germline V CDR1 and CDR2: MNHNS, SASEGT. The CDR3 region is CASTETGGVKPQHF. In DNA form, the CDR3 reads TGTGCCAGCACGGAGACAGGGGGAGTAAAGCCCCAGCATTTT.

This clonotype was seen ten or more times. V usage is TRBV12-3 or TRBV12-4 and J usage is TRBJ2-7, with 7 bases fitting TRBD2. CDR3 length equals 15 residues. Trimming took 6 bases from V and 3 from J; bases not matched to a gene: 11. CDR3 residues: CASSAVGPGGYEQYF. In nucleotides, the CDR3 is TGTGCCAGCAGCGCCGTCGGCCCGGGGGGCTACGAGCAGTACTTC.

The chain uses TRBV6-1 and TRBJ1-5; D ambiguous. The germline V gene has CDR1 MNHNS and CDR2 SASEGT. This CDR3 comprises 16 residues. The V gene lost 2 bases and the J gene lost 0 bases, with 11 bases spanning the gap. The CDR3 DNA follows: TGTGCCAGCAGTGAACCGGTGGGGTATAGCAATCAGCCCCAGCATTTT. It is translated as CASSEPVGYSNQPQHF.

In its sample, this clonotype was seen many times. The chain joins TRBV11-2 to TRBJ1-2, with D hard to call. The germline CDR1 and CDR2 sequences are SGHAT and FQNNGV. The CDR3 runs 14 residues. Between the trimmed V and J ends, which lost 3 bases and 4 bases, there was a span of 12 bases. In DNA form, the CDR3 reads TGTGCCAGCAGCTTTACGGGTCTGGGCTATGGCTACACCTTC. It is translated as CASSFTGLGYGYTF.

The V gene is TRBV20-1, the J gene TRBJ1-5, with D unresolved. Per germline, CDR1 DFQATT and CDR2 SNEGSKA (reference sequence). V shed 1 base and J shed 6 bases, with 7 bases lying between them. The CDR3 totals 12 residues. The CDR3 reads CSARAFAQPQHF. The CDR3 DNA sequence: TGCAGTGCTAGAGCCTTTGCTCAGCCCCAGCATTTT.

This clonotype was seen a single time. A read error may be the cause here, since a much bigger clone is one base away. J is TRBJ2-5 and V is TRBV6-1, with no clear D. Trimming cost V 7 bases and J 1 base, with 16 bases left between them. Germline CDR1 reads MNHNS; CDR2 reads SASEGT. The CDR3 extends over 15 amino acids. The CDR3 protein is CASTPTLAVQETQYF. CDR3 bases: TGTGCCAGCACCCCTACCTTGGCAGTCCAAGAGACCCAGTACTTC.

The chain carries TRBV6-4 and TRBJ1-1; a weak D match, TRBD1 (5 bases). V was cut by 4 bases and J by 7 bases, with 13 bases left in between. CDR3 length equals 13 residues. Germline values: CDR1 MRHNA, CDR2 SNTAGT. This CDR3 is CASSATGAGEAFF. In DNA form, the CDR3 reads TGTGCCAGCAGTGCGACTGGGGCTGGTGAAGCTTTCTTT.